This entry lists 27 T cell receptor beta chains sequenced from one sample in a study of CD8+CD57+ T cells in acquired aplastic anemia. The authors sequenced patients whose flow cytometry had shown CD8+CD57+ cell expansion. The template for TCR beta VDJ and CDR3 sequence profiling was genomic DNA. A single record per CDR3 protein comes from TCRdb applying MiXCR to the reads. The sample includes 150,000 to 200,000 distinct CDR3 sequences, 45% to 50% of them seen just once. The sample taken for sequencing was sorted CD4+, CD8+, or CD8+CD57+ T cells (not recorded which) from PBMCs. These receptors originate from a human donor with aplastic anemia.

V gene TRBV9 combines with J gene TRBJ2-1, with D uncertain. This CDR3 has 14 residues. Trimming cost V 4 bases and J 5 bases, with 13 bases left between them. Germline-derived CDR1 and CDR2 are SGDLS and YYNGEE. CDR3 in DNA: TGTGCCAGCAGCCGGACGGCCGGAAACAATGAGCAGTTCTTC. This codes for CASSRTAGNNEQFF.

The chain combines TRBV10-2 with TRBJ2-7; D remains ambiguous. Trimming took off 5 bases at V and 4 bases at J, with 18 bases between the two ends. The germline V gene has CDR1 WSHSY and CDR2 SAAADI. The CDR3 is 15 amino acids. The CDR3 reads CASSPEGRVGYEQYF. The CDR3, as DNA: TGCGCCAGCAGTCCCGAAGGTAGGGTAGGTTACGAGCAGTACTTC.

The rearrangement links TRBV6-4 to TRBJ2-2, with TRBD1 matching 8 bases. Germline loops: CDR1 MRHNA, CDR2 SNTAGT. The CDR3 runs to 14 residues. The junction had 3 bases not matched to a gene; V was cut back by 7 bases and J by 2 bases. The CDR3 sequence is CASKGQVNTGELFF. Written as DNA, the CDR3 is TGTGCCAGCAAGGGACAGGTTAACACCGGGGAGCTGTTTTTT.

Ten or more counts support this clonotype. The gene calls are TRBV2 and TRBJ2-5, with D hard to call. The germline V gene has CDR1 SNHLY and CDR2 FYNNEI. CDR3 size: 13 residues. V was cut by 6 bases and J by 7 bases, with 15 bases left in between. As DNA, the CDR3 is TGTGCCAGCAGCGGCGGTGGGCCGTGGACCCAGTACTTC. Amino acid sequence: CASSGGGPWTQYF.

This clonotype was detected ten times or more. This rearrangement joins TRBV6-1 to TRBJ1-1, with a weak D call TRBD1 (6 bases). Per the germline V gene, CDR1 is MNHNS and CDR2 is SASEGT. The CDR3 spans 16 residues. The V end was cut by 0 bases, the J end by 1 base, with 12 bases between. The CDR3 region is CASSEATTGPNTEAFF. As DNA, the CDR3 is TGTGCCAGCAGTGAAGCTACGACAGGACCGAACACTGAAGCTTTCTTT.

This clonotype has a count of ten or more. The CDR3 sequence is CASIGRGVDSPLHF. DNA for the CDR3: TGTGCCAGCATCGGTCGGGGGGTTGATTCACCCCTCCACTTT. The chain uses TRBV27 and TRBJ1-6; tentative D call: TRBD1 (5 bases). The CDR3 spans 14 residues. V shed 7 bases and J shed 8 bases, with 15 bases lying between them. Germline CDR1 is MNHEY and CDR2 is SMNVEV (reference sequence).

The chain has TRBV7-2 and TRBJ1-2; D possibly corresponds to TRBD1 (6 bases). Germline lookup yields CDR1 SGHTA and CDR2 FQGNSA. Deletions cut 1 base from V and 2 bases from J, with 8 bases between. CDR3 size: 14 residues. CDR3 bases: TGTGCCAGCAGCTTAGACAGGGCCAACTATGGCTACACCTTC. Its translation is CASSLDRANYGYTF.

This clonotype was counted ten times or more. The rearrangement links TRBV9 to TRBJ2-1; TRBD1 is a possible D gene (5 bases). V was shortened by 0 bases and J by 7 bases, with 20 bases between the two germline ends. Germline V gives CDR1 SGDLS, CDR2 YYNGEE. The CDR3 has 17 amino acids. The CDR3 loop reads CASSVGESAGQGNEQFF. CDR3 bases: TGTGCCAGCAGCGTAGGCGAGTCGGCAGGGCAAGGGAATGAGCAGTTCTTC.

About this clonotype itself: A much bigger clone sits one base away, suggesting this may be a read error. The chain combines TRBV10-3 with TRBJ2-7, with D perhaps given as TRBD1 or TRBD2 (5 bases each). Per the germline V gene, CDR1 is ENHRY and CDR2 is SYGVKD. V lost 4 bases, J lost 0 bases, and 13 bases lay in between. The CDR3 runs to 15 residues. The CDR3 protein is CAISVGEGSSYEQYF. CDR3 sequence (DNA): TGTGCCATCAGTGTCGGCGAGGGGAGCTCCTACGAGCAGTACTTC.

This clonotype was detected a few times. This chain connects TRBV25-1 to TRBJ2-7, with TRBD1 matching 7 bases. With V trimmed by 6 bases and J by 5 bases, 10 bases remained unmatched. Germline V gene data show CDR1 as MGHDK and CDR2 as SYGVNS. The CDR3 has 14 residues. CDR3 sequence reads: CASSQGPGTDEQYF. DNA for the CDR3: TGTGCCAGCAGCCAAGGCCCCGGGACAGACGAGCAGTACTTC.

The gene calls are TRBV2 and TRBJ1-5; tentative D call: TRBD1 (5 bases). From germline, CDR1 is SNHLY and CDR2 FYNNEI. The V end was cut by 7 bases, the J end by 6 bases, with 19 bases between. The CDR3 length is 15 residues. CDR3 coding DNA: TGTGCCAGCACCCCGAGCGGCAGGGAGGGTCAGCCCCAGCATTTT. Its translation is CASTPSGREGQPQHF.

The V and J genes are TRBV7-3 and TRBJ2-2; tentative D call: TRBD2 (5 bases). The CDR3 extends over 13 amino acids. With 5 bases removed from V and 7 bases from J, the gap between germline ends came to 11 bases. The germline CDR1 and CDR2 sequences are SGHTA and FQGTGA. CDR3 sequence reads: CASSADSVGELFF. CDR3 bases: TGTGCCAGCAGCGCGGACTCGGTCGGGGAGCTGTTTTTT.

V gene TRBV20-1 combines with J gene TRBJ2-5; D perhaps matches TRBD2 (5 bases). Germline V gene lookup returns CDR1 DFQATT and CDR2 SNEGSKA (reference sequence). This CDR3 contains 12 residues. V was pared by 3 bases and J by 4 bases, with 9 bases between. The CDR3 spells CSARVRGETQYF. As DNA, the CDR3 is TGCAGTGCTAGGGTTCGGGGAGAGACCCAGTACTTC.

The chain uses TRBV10-3 and TRBJ2-7; 9 bases are shared with TRBD1. CDR1 and CDR2 (germline): ENHRY, SYGVKD. The CDR3 runs 13 residues. The V segment lost 11 bases and the J segment 6 bases; nucleotides outside the gene matches: 11. The CDR3 spells CAARSGTGSEQYF. CDR3 nucleotide sequence: TGTGCCGCCAGATCCGGGACAGGGAGCGAGCAGTACTTC.

The V and J genes are TRBV25-1 and TRBJ2-5; 8 nucleotides agree with TRBD1. Trimming removed 5 bases from V and 5 bases from J; junction bases left unmatched: 10. Germline lookup yields CDR1 MGHDK and CDR2 SYGVNS. This CDR3 contains 15 residues. The CDR3 region is CASSRDRWRSETQYF. The CDR3 DNA is TGTGCCAGCAGTCGGGACAGGTGGAGGTCGGAGACCCAGTACTTC.

V gene TRBV11-2 combines with J gene TRBJ2-3, with 7 bases that match TRBD2. Trimming took 4 bases from V and 5 from J; bases not matched to a gene: 9. The CDR3 covers 15 residues. Germline loops: CDR1 SGHAT, CDR2 FQNNGV. The CDR3 is CASSSHGGGGDTQYF. The CDR3 DNA is TGTGCCAGCAGCTCCCATGGCGGGGGTGGAGATACGCAGTATTTT.

The CDR3 spells CATSDPVDVGVGGYTF. The DNA of the CDR3 is TGTGCCACCAGTGATCCGGTGGATGTAGGGGTAGGGGGCTACACCTTC. V gene TRBV24-1 combines with J gene TRBJ1-2; D is perhaps TRBD1 (5 bases). The CDR3 spans 16 residues. Trimming removed 3 bases from V and 8 bases from J, with 21 bases in between. The germline V gene has CDR1 KGHDR and CDR2 SFDVKD.

This clonotype was recorded at least ten times. The genes are TRBV30 and TRBJ2-1; D may be TRBD2 (5 bases). The V end was cut by 4 bases, the J end by 8 bases, with 9 bases between. The CDR3 is made up of 11 amino acids. Germline loops: CDR1 GTSNPN, CDR2 SVGIG (reference sequence). The CDR3 sequence is CAWTLADEQFF. Written as DNA, the CDR3 is TGTGCCTGGACTCTAGCTGATGAGCAGTTCTTC.

This clonotype was picked up a small number of times. The rearrangement links TRBV7-8 to TRBJ1-1; a weak D match, TRBD1 (5 bases). Trimming removed 2 bases at V and 1 base at J, with 17 bases between. The CDR3 consists of 17 residues. CDR1 and CDR2 from the germline V gene are SGHVS and FQNEAQ. CDR3 in amino acids: CASSLRREVRANTEAFF. DNA for the CDR3: TGTGCCAGCAGCTTAAGGAGAGAGGTCAGGGCGAACACTGAAGCTTTCTTT.

In its sample, this clonotype was seen many times. It is likely a read error, because the conserved phenylalanine at the end of the CDR3 is missing. The gene calls are TRBV7-3 and TRBJ2-1; D gene unclear. CDR3 length: 11 residues. The V and J ends lost 5 bases and 8 bases respectively, with 7 bases between them. Germline CDR1 reads SGHTA; CDR2 reads FQGTGA. CDR3 nucleotides: TGTGCCAGCAGCGGAGAGGATGAGCAGTTCCTC. It yields the protein CASSGEDEQFL.

This clonotype has a count of ten or more. The CDR3 nucleotides read TGTGCCAGCAGACCCATGGACGGGCTAGCCCTCCACTTT. This gives the protein CASRPMDGLALHF. This chain joins TRBV12-3 or TRBV12-4 and TRBJ1-6, with D hard to call. The CDR3 spans 13 residues. V was shortened by 6 bases and J by 14 bases, with 17 bases between the two germline ends.

The rearrangement joins TRBV28 to TRBJ2-7, with D perhaps TRBD1 or TRBD2 (5 bases each). V was trimmed by 7 bases and J by 1 base, leaving 8 bases between them. CDR1 and CDR2 from the germline V gene are MDHEN and SYDVKM. This CDR3 spans 12 amino acids. CDR3 region: CASTGASYEQYF. The CDR3 DNA is TGTGCCAGCACCGGGGCATCCTACGAGCAGTACTTC. Full variable domain (missing parts from reference TRBV28 and TRBJ2-7): DVKVTQSSRYLVKRTGEKVFLECVQDMDHENMFWYRQDPGLGLRLIYFSYDVKMKEKGDIPEGYSVSREKKERFSLILESASTNQTSMYLCASTGASYEQYFGPGTRLTVT.

Details on this clonotype: It may be a read error: a sequence one base away is much more abundant. The genes are TRBV12-3 or TRBV12-4 and TRBJ2-3; D is unresolved. CDR3 size: 10 residues. This CDR3 reads CASTSDTRYF. CDR3 DNA: TGTGCCAGCACCTCAGATACGCGGTATTTT.

V usage is TRBV14 and J usage is TRBJ1-1; a weak D match, TRBD1 (5 bases). The CDR3 sequence is 12 residues long. Trimming stripped 1 base from V and 7 bases from J, with 7 bases between. Germline-derived CDR1 and CDR2 are SGHDN and FVKESK. Here the CDR3 reads CASSQAGVEAFF. The CDR3 DNA reads as TGTGCCAGCAGCCAAGCGGGGGTTGAAGCTTTCTTT.

The V call is TRBV7-6, the J call TRBJ2-5; 8 nucleotides line up with TRBD2. In germline, CDR1 is SGHVS, CDR2 FNYEAQ. The junction had 10 bases not matched to a gene; V was cut back by 1 base and J by 3 bases. CDR3 size: 17 residues. CDR3 nucleotide sequence: TGTGCCAGCAGCTTAGGACAACGGGGGGGCAGAAAAGAGACCCAGTACTTC. It translates to CASSLGQRGGRKETQYF.

A word on this clonotype: This could be a read error, since a much larger clone is one nucleotide away. The chain couples TRBV7-3 to TRBJ1-3; no clear D gene. The CDR3 runs 16 residues. Per the germline V gene, CDR1 is SGHTA and CDR2 is FQGTGA. CDR3 region: CASSPGSASAGNTVYF. Here the CDR3 DNA reads TGTGCCAGCAGCCCGGGGTCAGCTTCGGCTGGAAACACCGTATATTTT.

The V and J genes are TRBV7-9 and TRBJ2-5, with D possibly being TRBD1 (5 bases). The CDR3 has 13 residues. V was pared by 4 bases and J by 5 bases, with 11 bases between. The germline V gene encodes CDR1 SEHNR and CDR2 FQNEAQ (reference sequence). CDR3 sequence: CASSSGLWETQYF. CDR3 sequence (DNA): TGTGCCAGCAGCTCAGGGTTGTGGGAGACCCAGTACTTC.